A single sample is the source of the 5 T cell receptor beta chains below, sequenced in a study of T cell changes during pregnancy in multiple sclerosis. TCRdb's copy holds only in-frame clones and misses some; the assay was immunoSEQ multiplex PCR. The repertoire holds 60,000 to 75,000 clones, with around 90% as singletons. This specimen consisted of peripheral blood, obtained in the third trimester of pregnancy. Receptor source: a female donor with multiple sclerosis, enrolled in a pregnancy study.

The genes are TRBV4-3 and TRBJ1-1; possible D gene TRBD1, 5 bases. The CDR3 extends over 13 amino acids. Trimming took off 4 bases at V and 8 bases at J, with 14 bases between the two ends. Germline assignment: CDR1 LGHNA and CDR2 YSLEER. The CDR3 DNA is TGCGCCAGCAGCCTAGGGGTAACCCTAGAAGCTTTCTTT. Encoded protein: CASSLGVTLEAFF.

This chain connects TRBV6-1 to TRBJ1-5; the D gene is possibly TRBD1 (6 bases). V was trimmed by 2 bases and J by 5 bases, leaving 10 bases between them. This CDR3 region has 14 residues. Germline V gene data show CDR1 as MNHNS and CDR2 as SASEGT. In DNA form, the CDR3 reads TGTGCCAGCAGTGAAATGGACAGTTATCAGCCCCAGCATTTT. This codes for CASSEMDSYQPQHF.

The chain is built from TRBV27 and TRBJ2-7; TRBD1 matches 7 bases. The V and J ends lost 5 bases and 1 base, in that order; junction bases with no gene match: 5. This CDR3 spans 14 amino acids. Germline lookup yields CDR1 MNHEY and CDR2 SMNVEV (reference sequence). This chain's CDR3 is CASSPYRGSYEQYF. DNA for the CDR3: TGTGCCAGCAGTCCCTACAGGGGATCCTACGAGCAGTACTTC.

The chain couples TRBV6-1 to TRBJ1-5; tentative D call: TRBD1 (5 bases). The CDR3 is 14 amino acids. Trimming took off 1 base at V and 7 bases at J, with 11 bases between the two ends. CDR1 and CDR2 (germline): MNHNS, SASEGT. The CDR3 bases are TGTGCCAGCAGTGAAGGGGCAGGGCCCCAGCCCCAGCATTTT. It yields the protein CASSEGAGPQPQHF.

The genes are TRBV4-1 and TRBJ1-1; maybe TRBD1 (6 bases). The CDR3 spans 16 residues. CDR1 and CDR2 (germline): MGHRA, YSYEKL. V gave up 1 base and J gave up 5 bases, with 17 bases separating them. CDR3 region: CASSQVGFGGQTEAFF. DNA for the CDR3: TGCGCCAGCAGCCAAGTAGGGTTCGGGGGGCAGACTGAAGCTTTCTTT.